This record covers a single TCR beta chain. Profiled with immunoSEQ multiplex PCR; TCRdb holds only in-frame clones, not every one. The data hold approximately 290,000 clones, with roughly nine tenths observed a single time. From germline, CDR1 is MDHEN and CDR2 SYDVKM. The V and J ends lost 8 bases and 3 bases, in that order; junction bases with no gene match: 5. This CDR3 comprises 14 residues. This sample is part of a study of blood T cell repertoires in COVID-19. Input material: peripheral blood. The receptor comes from a young woman with COVID-19, enrolled during active disease. The rearrangement uses TRBV28 and TRBJ2-7; 12 nucleotides match TRBD2. The CDR3: CASSSGGAYYEQYF. In DNA form, the CDR3 reads TGTGCCAGCTCTAGCGGGGGGGCCTACTACGAGCAGTACTTC.